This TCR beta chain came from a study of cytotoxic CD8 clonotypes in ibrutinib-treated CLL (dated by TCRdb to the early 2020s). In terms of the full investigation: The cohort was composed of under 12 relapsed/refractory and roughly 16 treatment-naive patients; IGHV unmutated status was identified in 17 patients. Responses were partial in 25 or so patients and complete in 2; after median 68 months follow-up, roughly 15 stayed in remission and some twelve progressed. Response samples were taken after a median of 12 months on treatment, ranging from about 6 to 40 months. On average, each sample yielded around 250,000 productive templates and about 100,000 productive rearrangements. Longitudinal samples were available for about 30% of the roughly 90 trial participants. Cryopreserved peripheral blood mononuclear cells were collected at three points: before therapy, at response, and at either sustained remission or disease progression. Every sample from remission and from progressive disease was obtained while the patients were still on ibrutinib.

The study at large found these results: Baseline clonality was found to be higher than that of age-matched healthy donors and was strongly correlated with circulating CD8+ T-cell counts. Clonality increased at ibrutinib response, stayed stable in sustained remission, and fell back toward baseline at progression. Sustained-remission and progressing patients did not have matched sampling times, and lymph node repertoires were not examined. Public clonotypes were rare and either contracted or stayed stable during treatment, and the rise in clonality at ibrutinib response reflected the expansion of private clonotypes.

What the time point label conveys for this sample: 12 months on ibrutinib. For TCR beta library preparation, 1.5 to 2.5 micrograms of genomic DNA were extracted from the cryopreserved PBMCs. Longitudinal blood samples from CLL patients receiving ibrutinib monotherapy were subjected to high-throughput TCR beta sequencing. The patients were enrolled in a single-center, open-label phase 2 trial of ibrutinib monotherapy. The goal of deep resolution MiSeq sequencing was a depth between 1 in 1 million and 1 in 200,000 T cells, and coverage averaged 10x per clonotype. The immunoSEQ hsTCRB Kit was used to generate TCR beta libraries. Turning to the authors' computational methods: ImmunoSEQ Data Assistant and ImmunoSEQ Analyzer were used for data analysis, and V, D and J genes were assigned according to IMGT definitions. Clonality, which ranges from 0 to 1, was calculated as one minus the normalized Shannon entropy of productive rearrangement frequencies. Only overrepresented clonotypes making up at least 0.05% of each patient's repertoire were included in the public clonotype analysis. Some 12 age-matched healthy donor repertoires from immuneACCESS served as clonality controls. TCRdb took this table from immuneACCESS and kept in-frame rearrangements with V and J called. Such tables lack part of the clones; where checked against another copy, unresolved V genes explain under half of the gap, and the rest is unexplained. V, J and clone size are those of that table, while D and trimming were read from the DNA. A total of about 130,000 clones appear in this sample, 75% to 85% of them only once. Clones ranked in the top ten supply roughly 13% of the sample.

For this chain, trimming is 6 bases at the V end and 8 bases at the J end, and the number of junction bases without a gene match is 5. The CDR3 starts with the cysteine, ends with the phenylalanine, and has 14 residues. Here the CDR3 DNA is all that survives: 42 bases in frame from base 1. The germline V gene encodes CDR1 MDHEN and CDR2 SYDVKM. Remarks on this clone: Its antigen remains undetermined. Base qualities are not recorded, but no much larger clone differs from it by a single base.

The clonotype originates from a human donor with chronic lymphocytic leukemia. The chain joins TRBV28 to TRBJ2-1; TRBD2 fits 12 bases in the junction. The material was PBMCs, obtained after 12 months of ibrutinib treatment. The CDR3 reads CASRKLAGGHEQFF. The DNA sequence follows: TGTGCCAGCAGGAAACTAGCGGGAGGCCATGAGCAGTTCTTC.